This T cell receptor beta chain came from a study of T cell responses to AZD1222 COVID-19 vaccine. Study findings and constraints: In the spike-specific TCR repertoire, nearly half reportedly target unmutated variant regions. There were mostly white British donors and more females than males, and clonal diversity was possibly underestimated.

Method: immunoSEQ multiplex PCR; TCRdb's copy keeps in-frame clones and lacks some. The sample holds some 140,000 clones; approximately 90% are singletons and the top ten take about 5.5%. Germline V gene data show CDR1 as MGHDK and CDR2 as SYGVNS. The CDR3 has 15 amino acids. The germline V and J ends were trimmed by 3 bases and 0 bases, with 11 bases remaining between them. Notes on this clone: Its specificity is unknown.

The chain combines TRBV25-1 with TRBJ2-5; the D gene is possibly TRBD1 (5 bases). This receptor was obtained from an adult in good health. The source was peripheral blood, collected on day 0 of AZD1222 vaccination. The CDR3: CASSESQGNQETQYF. The CDR3 nucleotides read TGTGCCAGCAGTGAGTCCCAGGGCAACCAAGAGACCCAGTACTTC.